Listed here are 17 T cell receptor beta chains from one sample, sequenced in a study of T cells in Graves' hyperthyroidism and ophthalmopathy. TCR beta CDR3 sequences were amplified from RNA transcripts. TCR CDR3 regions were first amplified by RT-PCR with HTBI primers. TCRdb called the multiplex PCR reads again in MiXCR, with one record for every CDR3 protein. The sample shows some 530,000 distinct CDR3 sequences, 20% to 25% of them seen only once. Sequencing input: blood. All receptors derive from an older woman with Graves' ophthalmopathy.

The CDR3 bases are TGTGCCAGCAGTGTGGCTAGCGGGAGCATCACCGGGGAGCTGTTTTTT. Translation gives CASSVASGSITGELFF. The rearrangement uses TRBV9 and TRBJ2-2; the match to TRBD2 covers 10 bases. This CDR3 has 16 residues. Per germline, CDR1 SGDLS and CDR2 YYNGEE. Trimming removed 5 bases from V and 4 bases from J; junction bases left unmatched: 8.

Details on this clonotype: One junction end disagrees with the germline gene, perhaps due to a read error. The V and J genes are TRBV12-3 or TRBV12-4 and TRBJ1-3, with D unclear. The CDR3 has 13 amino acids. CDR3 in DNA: TGTGCCAGCAGTTTCTTGACCACACACGGGATATCTTTT. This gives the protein CASSFLTTHGISF.

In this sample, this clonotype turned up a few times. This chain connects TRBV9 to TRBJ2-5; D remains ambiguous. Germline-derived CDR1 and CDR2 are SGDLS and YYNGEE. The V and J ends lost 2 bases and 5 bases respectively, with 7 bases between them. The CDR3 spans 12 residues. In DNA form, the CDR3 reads TGTGCCAGCAGCGTCGGCGCGGAGACCCAGTACTTC. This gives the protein CASSVGAETQYF.

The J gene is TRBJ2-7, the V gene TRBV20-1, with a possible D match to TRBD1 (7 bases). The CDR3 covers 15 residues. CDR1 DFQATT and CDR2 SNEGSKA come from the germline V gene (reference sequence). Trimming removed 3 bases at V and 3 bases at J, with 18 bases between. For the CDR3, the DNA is TGCAGTGCTAGGCTGATGGAGGGGGCTGTCTACGAGCAGTACTTC. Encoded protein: CSARLMEGAVYEQYF.

CDR3 nucleotides: TGCGCCAGCAGCGGTTCAGGGATAACTAATGAAAAACTGTTTTTT. Translating gives CASSGSGITNEKLFF. The V call is TRBV5-1, the J call TRBJ1-4; D may be TRBD1 (5 bases). Germline CDR1 reads SGHRS; CDR2 reads YFSETQ. V was clipped by 4 bases and J by 1 base, with 11 bases between them. This CDR3 comprises 15 residues.

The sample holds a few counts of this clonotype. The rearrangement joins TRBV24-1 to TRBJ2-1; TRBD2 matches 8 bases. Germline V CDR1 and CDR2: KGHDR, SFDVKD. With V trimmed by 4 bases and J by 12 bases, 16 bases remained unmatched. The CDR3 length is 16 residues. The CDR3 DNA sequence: TGTGCCACCAGTGAACCCGGGACTAGTGGGGGGGTGTGGCAGTTCTTC. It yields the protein CATSEPGTSGGVWQFF.

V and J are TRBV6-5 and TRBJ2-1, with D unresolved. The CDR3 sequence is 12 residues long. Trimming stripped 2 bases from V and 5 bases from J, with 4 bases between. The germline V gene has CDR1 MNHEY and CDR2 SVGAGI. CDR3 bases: TGTGCCAGCAGTTACAAGGACAATGAGCAGTTCTTC. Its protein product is CASSYKDNEQFF.

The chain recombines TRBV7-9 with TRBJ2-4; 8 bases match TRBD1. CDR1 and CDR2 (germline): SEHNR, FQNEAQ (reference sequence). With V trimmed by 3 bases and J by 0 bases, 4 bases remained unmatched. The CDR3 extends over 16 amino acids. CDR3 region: CASSLGQALAKNIQYF. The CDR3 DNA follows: TGTGCCAGCAGCTTGGGACAGGCACTAGCCAAAAACATTCAGTACTTC.

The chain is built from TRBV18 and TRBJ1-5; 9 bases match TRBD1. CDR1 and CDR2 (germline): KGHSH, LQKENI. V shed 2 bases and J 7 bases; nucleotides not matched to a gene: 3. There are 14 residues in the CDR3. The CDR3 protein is CASSPGTGIQPQHF. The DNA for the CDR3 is TGTGCCAGCTCACCAGGGACAGGGATACAGCCCCAGCATTTT.

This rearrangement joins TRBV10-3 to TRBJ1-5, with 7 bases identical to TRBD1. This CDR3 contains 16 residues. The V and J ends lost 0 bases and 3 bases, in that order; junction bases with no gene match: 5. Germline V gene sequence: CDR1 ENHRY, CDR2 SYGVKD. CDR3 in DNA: TGTGCCATCAGTGAGTCCGGGGGACAGAACAATCAGCCCCAGCATTTT. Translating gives CAISESGGQNNQPQHF.

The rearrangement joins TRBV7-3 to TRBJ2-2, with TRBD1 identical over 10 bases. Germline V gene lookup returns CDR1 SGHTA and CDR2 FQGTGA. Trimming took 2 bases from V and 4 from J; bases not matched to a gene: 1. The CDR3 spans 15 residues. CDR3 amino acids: CASSLDRGPTGELFF. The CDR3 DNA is TGTGCCAGCAGCTTAGACAGGGGGCCCACCGGGGAGCTGTTTTTT.

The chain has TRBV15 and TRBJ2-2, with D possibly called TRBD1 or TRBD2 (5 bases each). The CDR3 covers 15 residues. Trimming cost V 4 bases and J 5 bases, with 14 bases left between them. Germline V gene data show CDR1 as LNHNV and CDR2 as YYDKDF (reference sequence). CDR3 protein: CATSNWGLYTGELFF. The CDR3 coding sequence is TGTGCCACCAGCAATTGGGGGTTGTATACCGGGGAGCTGTTTTTT.

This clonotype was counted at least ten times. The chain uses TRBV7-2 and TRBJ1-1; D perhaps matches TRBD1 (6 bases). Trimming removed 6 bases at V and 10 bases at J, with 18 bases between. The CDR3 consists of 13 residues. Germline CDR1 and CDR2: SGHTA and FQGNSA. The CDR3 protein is CASSTGTPVRAFF. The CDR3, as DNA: TGTGCCAGCAGTACCGGGACACCTGTTAGAGCTTTCTTT.

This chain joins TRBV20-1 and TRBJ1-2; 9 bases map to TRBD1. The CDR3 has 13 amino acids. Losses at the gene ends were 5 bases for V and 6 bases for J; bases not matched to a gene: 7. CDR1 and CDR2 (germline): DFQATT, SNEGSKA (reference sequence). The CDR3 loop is CSAPPQGADGYTF. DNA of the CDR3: TGCAGTGCTCCACCACAGGGGGCAGATGGCTACACCTTC.

The CDR3 is CASSSDRDYYLRQQYF. The CDR3 DNA is TGTGCCAGCAGCTCGGACAGGGACTATTACCTACGACAGCAGTACTTC. The chain has TRBV5-6 and TRBJ2-7; TRBD1 is a possible D gene (8 bases). The CDR3 consists of 16 residues. V shed 3 bases and J shed 8 bases, with 24 bases lying between them. In germline, CDR1 is SGHDT, CDR2 YYEEEE.

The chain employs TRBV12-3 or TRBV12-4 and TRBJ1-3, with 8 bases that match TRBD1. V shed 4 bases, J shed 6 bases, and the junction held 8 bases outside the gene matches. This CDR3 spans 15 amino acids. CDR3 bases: TGTGCCAGCAGTTCAGGGGGCAGGGGGCAAAACACCATATATTTT. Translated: CASSSGGRGQNTIYF.

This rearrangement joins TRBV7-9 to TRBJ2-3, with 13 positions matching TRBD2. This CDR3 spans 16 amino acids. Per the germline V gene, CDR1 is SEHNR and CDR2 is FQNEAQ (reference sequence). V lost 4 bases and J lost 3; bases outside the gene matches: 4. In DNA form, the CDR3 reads TGTGCCAGCAGCTCAGGACTAGCGGGAGAGACAGATACGCAGTATTTT. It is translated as CASSSGLAGETDTQYF.